The 27 T cell receptor beta chains presented below share a single source sample, sequenced in a study of cytomegalovirus exposure and HLA in healthy donors. A multiplex PCR was run with 60 Vbeta primers and 13 Jbeta primers. The method was immunoSEQ multiplex PCR; TCRdb's version includes in-frame clones alone and lacks a portion of them. This sample has 79,000 or so clones; almost 80% occur once, and the top ten carry around a fifth. What was sequenced was PBMCs. The receptors stem from a woman in her thirties or forties in good health and CMV-seropositive.

The chain is built from TRBV4-2 and TRBJ2-3, with D uncertain. Germline V gene data show CDR1 as LGHNA and CDR2 as YNFKEQ. V was pared by 0 bases and J by 1 base, with 8 bases between. The CDR3 consists of 15 residues. The CDR3 protein is CASSQDPRRTDTQYF. CDR3 nucleotides: TGTGCCAGCAGCCAAGATCCCCGTCGCACAGATACGCAGTATTTT.

The rearrangement uses TRBV2 and TRBJ2-3; possibly TRBD2 for D (5 bases). In germline, CDR1 is SNHLY, CDR2 FYNNEI. This CDR3 spans 13 amino acids. Between the trimmed V and J ends, which lost 6 bases and 3 bases, there was a span of 10 bases. Here the CDR3 reads CASRLGETDTQYF. DNA of the CDR3: TGTGCCAGCAGGCTCGGGGAGACAGATACGCAGTATTTT.

The chain employs TRBV30 and TRBJ1-5; TRBD1 might be the D (6 bases). V dropped 2 bases and J dropped 1 base, with 12 bases sitting between them. Germline lookup yields CDR1 GTSNPN and CDR2 SVGIG (reference sequence). The CDR3 loop spans 15 amino acids. CDR3 sequence: CAWSKGHQSNQPQHF. The DNA for the CDR3 is TGTGCCTGGAGTAAGGGACACCAAAGCAATCAGCCCCAGCATTTT.

This clone appeared a few times. The chain carries TRBV28 and TRBJ2-2, with TRBD2 matching 9 bases. Germline CDR1 is MDHEN and CDR2 is SYDVKM. This CDR3 region has 15 residues. The ends lost 6 bases at V and 2 bases at J; junction bases unmatched: 4. The CDR3 spells CASSLAGANTGELFF. CDR3 coding DNA: TGTGCCAGCAGCTTAGCGGGAGCTAACACCGGGGAGCTGTTTTTT.

The chain joins TRBV6-5 to TRBJ1-2, with 8 bases identical to TRBD1. The germline V gene encodes CDR1 MNHEY and CDR2 SVGAGI. The CDR3 sequence is 12 residues long. Trimming removed 6 bases from V and 5 bases from J; junction bases left unmatched: 2. The CDR3 protein is CASSRTGYGYTF. CDR3 sequence (DNA): TGTGCCAGCAGCCGGACAGGGTATGGCTACACCTTC.

This clone was seen at least ten times. The V call is TRBV5-1, the J call TRBJ2-7; perhaps TRBD1 as D (6 bases). In germline, CDR1 is SGHRS, CDR2 YFSETQ. V dropped 0 bases and J dropped 5 bases, with 15 bases sitting between them. The CDR3 is made up of 15 amino acids. The CDR3 region has the DNA TGCGCCAGCAGCTTGGGGCACAGGGATCTCCACGAGCAGTACTTC. Translated, it gives CASSLGHRDLHEQYF. Together with reference TRBV5-1 and TRBJ2-7, the CDR3 gives the full variable domain: KAGVTQTPRYLIKTRGQQVTLSCSPISGHRSVSWYQQTPGQGLQFLFEYFSETQRNKGNFPGRFSGRQFSNSRSEMNVSTLELGDSALYLCASSLGHRDLHEQYFGPGTRLTVT.

This clone was seen just once. V and J are TRBV6-5 and TRBJ2-1; TRBD2 might be the D (6 bases). V was shortened by 7 bases and J by 6 bases, with 19 bases between the two germline ends. The CDR3 has 15 residues. Germline V lookup: CDR1 MNHEY, CDR2 SVGAGI. CDR3 region: CASTRESAGFNEQFF. CDR3 coding DNA: TGTGCCAGCACGAGGGAGAGTGCGGGGTTCAATGAGCAGTTCTTC.

The chain has TRBV6-6 and TRBJ2-1; 8 bases line up with TRBD1. V lost 6 bases to trimming and J lost 5 bases; unmatched junction nucleotides: 6. Germline V gives CDR1 MNHNY, CDR2 SVGAGI (reference sequence). The CDR3 is 14 amino acids. The CDR3 loop is CASSQDRDHNEQFF. The CDR3 DNA sequence: TGTGCCAGCAGCCAGGACAGGGATCACAATGAGCAGTTCTTC.

The sample holds a few counts of this clone. The chain has TRBV19 and TRBJ1-2, with 8 bases lining up with TRBD1. The CDR3 loop spans 14 amino acids. The germline V gene has CDR1 LNHDA and CDR2 SQIVND (reference sequence). V lost 3 bases to trimming and J lost 6 bases; unmatched junction nucleotides: 6. The chain's CDR3 is CASSMVDRVDGYTF. CDR3 in DNA: TGTGCCAGTAGTATGGTGGACAGGGTGGATGGCTACACCTTC.

This clone came up a few times. The rearrangement links TRBV5-1 to TRBJ2-2; no clear D. In germline, CDR1 is SGHRS, CDR2 YFSETQ. CDR3 length equals 14 residues. V was trimmed by 5 bases and J by 1 base, leaving 9 bases between them. The CDR3 is CASRPIGNTGELFF. CDR3 DNA sequence: TGCGCCAGCAGGCCCATCGGGAACACCGGGGAGCTGTTTTTT.

The chain couples TRBV5-1 to TRBJ2-1, with 13 positions matching TRBD2. J was trimmed by 4 bases and V by 4 bases; bases with no gene match: 5. This CDR3 has 16 amino acids. Germline V gene data show CDR1 as SGHRS and CDR2 as YFSETQ. CDR3 sequence: CASSTGLAGSYNEQFF. DNA for the CDR3: TGCGCCAGCAGCACGGGACTAGCGGGGTCTTACAATGAGCAGTTCTTC.

In its sample, this clone was seen once. The chain couples TRBV30 to TRBJ1-1; D may be TRBD1 (6 bases). Trimming shortened V by 8 bases and J by 10 bases, and 23 bases separated the two germline ends. This CDR3 has 13 amino acids. CDR1 is GTSNPN and CDR2 is SVGIG in the germline V gene (reference sequence). CDR3 bases: TGTGCCGCGGAGACGGACCCCGGGACACGAGCTTTCTTT. This encodes CAAETDPGTRAFF.

In DNA, the CDR3 is TGCGCCAGCAGCTTGGTAGCGGGAGAGGGTGAGCAGTACTTC. It codes for CASSLVAGEGEQYF. The J gene is TRBJ2-7, the V gene TRBV5-1, with 9 bases aligning to TRBD2. Germline trimming cut 0 bases from V and 7 bases from J; bases unmatched to any gene: 5. The CDR3 extends over 14 amino acids. Germline-derived CDR1 and CDR2 are SGHRS and YFSETQ.

This sequence joins TRBV30 and TRBJ2-7, with TRBD2 as a possible D gene (7 bases). CDR1 is GTSNPN and CDR2 is SVGIG in the germline V gene (reference sequence). The V gene lost 0 bases and the J gene lost 2 bases, with 14 bases spanning the gap. The CDR3 has 15 residues. CDR3 sequence: CAWSVGGRAPYEQYF. The DNA for the CDR3 is TGTGCCTGGAGTGTAGGGGGGAGGGCCCCCTACGAGCAGTACTTC.

Concerning this clone itself: Other DNA sequences from this sample encode an identical CDR3 as well. This rearrangement joins TRBV6-1 to TRBJ1-5, with a weak D call TRBD1 (5 bases). CDR1 is MNHNS, CDR2 SASEGT, per germline. The CDR3 extends over 14 amino acids. With 1 base removed from V and 2 bases from J, the gap between germline ends came to 6 bases. CDR3 sequence reads: CASSEGGGNQPQHF. The CDR3 bases are TGTGCCAGCAGTGAAGGGGGCGGCAATCAGCCCCAGCATTTT.

This clone has a single count. The J gene is TRBJ2-3, the V gene TRBV5-1, with D perhaps TRBD2 (7 bases). The germline gives CDR1 SGHRS, CDR2 YFSETQ. The V and J ends lost 4 bases and 5 bases respectively, with 23 bases between them. The CDR3 sequence is 17 residues long. CDR3 sequence: CASSHSGDTRGRDTQYF. CDR3 in DNA: TGCGCCAGCAGCCACAGCGGGGACACAAGGGGTAGAGATACGCAGTATTTT.

This clone was seen once. V gene TRBV18 combines with J gene TRBJ2-6; TRBD1 agrees at 12 bases. There are 18 residues in the CDR3. The V and J ends lost 6 bases and 3 bases, in that order; junction bases with no gene match: 9. CDR1 is KGHSH, CDR2 LQKENI, per germline. CDR3 sequence reads: CASSRSGTGGFGANVLTF. For the CDR3, the DNA is TGTGCCAGCTCTCGCTCCGGGACAGGGGGCTTTGGGGCCAACGTCCTGACTTTC.

This chain uses TRBV28 with TRBJ1-3, with a tentative D call TRBD1 (6 bases). Germline V lookup: CDR1 MDHEN, CDR2 SYDVKM. Between the trimmed V and J ends, which lost 8 bases and 5 bases, there was a span of 25 bases. This CDR3 spans 17 amino acids. CDR3 bases: TGTGCCAGCTCTAAAACAGGGAGAGTAGGAAGACGAAACACCATATATTTT. Amino acids: CASSKTGRVGRRNTIYF. Based on the CDR3 plus reference TRBV28 and TRBJ1-3, the full variable domain is DVKVTQSSRYLVKRTGEKVFLECVQDMDHENMFWYRQDPGLGLRLIYFSYDVKMKEKGDIPEGYSVSREKKERFSLILESASTNQTSMYLCASSKTGRVGRRNTIYFGEGSWLTVV.

The CDR3 loop is CASRDPGTPPYEQYF. The DNA for the CDR3 is TGTGCCAGCAGAGACCCTGGGACACCACCCTACGAGCAGTACTTC. The chain employs TRBV28 and TRBJ2-7; D possibly corresponds to TRBD1 (6 bases). The CDR3 consists of 15 residues. Germline CDR1 MDHEN, CDR2 SYDVKM. V was clipped by 6 bases and J by 2 bases, with 17 bases between them.

The chain's CDR3 is CAWNLAGTYNEQFF. CDR3 nucleotides: TGTGCCTGGAACCTAGCGGGAACTTACAATGAGCAGTTCTTC. The chain uses TRBV30 and TRBJ2-1; the match to TRBD2 covers 9 bases. Trimming removed 4 bases from V and 4 bases from J; junction bases left unmatched: 5. Germline V gives CDR1 GTSNPN, CDR2 SVGIG (reference sequence). The CDR3 is 14 residues long. Using reference TRBV30 and TRBJ2-1 for the parts outside the CDR3, the full variable domain is SQTIHQWPATLVQPVGSPLSLECTVEGTSNPNLYWYRQAAGRGLQLLFYSVGIGQISSEVPQNLSASRPQDRQFILSSKKLLLSDSGFYLCAWNLAGTYNEQFFGPGTRLTVL.

The CDR3 DNA sequence: TGTGCCAGCTCACCAGCGGTAGGCGGGATAAGCTCCTACGAGCAGTACTTC. Translating gives CASSPAVGGISSYEQYF. The rearrangement joins TRBV18 to TRBJ2-7, with a weak D call TRBD2 (6 bases). Germline V gene data show CDR1 as KGHSH and CDR2 as LQKENI. Between the trimmed V and J ends, which lost 2 bases and 0 bases, there was a span of 17 bases. The CDR3 contains 17 residues.

This chain uses TRBV6-1 with TRBJ1-6, with D unresolved. The CDR3 contains 15 residues. The germline gives CDR1 MNHNS, CDR2 SASEGT. Trimming cost V 6 bases and J 1 base, with 10 bases left between them. The CDR3 DNA follows: TGTGCCAGCAGACCCAGCGTATCCTATAATTCACCCCTCCACTTT. Protein: CASRPSVSYNSPLHF.

This clone was observed a few times. The V and J genes are TRBV5-4 and TRBJ2-5; 9 nucleotides line up with TRBD1. With V trimmed by 1 base and J by 4 bases, 2 bases remained unmatched. This CDR3 spans 14 amino acids. CDR1 is SGHNT and CDR2 is YYREEE in the germline V gene (reference sequence). CDR3 amino acids: CASSLTGGTETQYF. In nucleotides, the CDR3 is TGTGCCAGCAGCTTGACAGGGGGCACAGAGACCCAGTACTTC.

The table lists this clone with a few counts. As DNA, the CDR3 is TGTGCCAGTAGTGACGGCTCGGCGGCCGGCTACGAGCAGTACTTC. Residues: CASSDGSAAGYEQYF. V is TRBV19 and J is TRBJ2-5; D not resolved. The J call may be wrong; the DNA end is better matched by TRBJ2-7. Per the germline V gene, CDR1 is LNHDA and CDR2 is SQIVND (reference sequence). This CDR3 is built from 15 residues.

This clone occurred a few times. The chain joins TRBV5-4 to TRBJ2-1; D perhaps matches TRBD2 (6 bases). CDR1 is SGHNT and CDR2 is YYREEE in the germline V gene (reference sequence). This CDR3 has 15 amino acids. The V end lost 2 bases, the J end lost 4 bases, and 13 bases lay between the germline ends. CDR3 loop: CASSFFSGTYNEQFF. CDR3 nucleotide sequence: TGTGCCAGCAGCTTTTTTAGCGGAACATACAATGAGCAGTTCTTC.

The chain combines TRBV28 with TRBJ1-5; possible D gene TRBD1, 5 bases. V was clipped by 5 bases and J by 0 bases, with 20 bases between them. From germline, CDR1 is MDHEN and CDR2 SYDVKM. The CDR3 has 18 residues. The CDR3 DNA reads TGTGCCAGCAGTCCAACAACGGGGGGTATTTATAGCAATCAGCCCCAGCATTTT. Its translation: CASSPTTGGIYSNQPQHF.

This chain joins TRBV6-6 and TRBJ1-5; D is perhaps TRBD1 (5 bases). The germline V gene encodes CDR1 MNHNY and CDR2 SVGAGI (reference sequence). Trimming removed 6 bases from V and 3 bases from J, with 9 bases in between. The CDR3 loop spans 13 amino acids. The CDR3 DNA is TGTGCCAGCAGGACAGACCACAATCAGCCCCAGCATTTT. Amino acids: CASRTDHNQPQHF.